The T cell receptor beta chain described here comes from a study of cytomegalovirus exposure and HLA in healthy donors. The CDR3 is made up of 15 amino acids. Losses at the gene ends were 2 bases for V and 5 bases for J; bases not matched to a gene: 3. Per the germline V gene, CDR1 is SGHTA and CDR2 is FQGNSA. Researchers ran the PCR with 60 Vbeta and 13 Jbeta primers. Some clones are missing from TCRdb's copy, which holds only in-frame ones; the method was immunoSEQ multiplex PCR. Here the sample spans fewer than 200,000 clones, 60% to 80% being singletons. Study findings and constraints: Several top significant clusters appeared, in a later analysis, to be linked to common viral pathogens. Cytomegalovirus status, reportedly, was diagnosed with high specificity and sensitivity by the classifier. Sequencing artifact likely explains a cluster of highly shared sequence variants.

Regarding this clone: Its cognate antigen is unknown.

This sequence was found in a man between 40 and 49 years old in good health and CMV-seropositive. Sequencing used PBMCs. The chain uses TRBV7-2 and TRBJ2-1; 10 positions match TRBD2. CDR3 nucleotide sequence: TGTGCCAGCAGCTTAAGTCTAGCGGGAGACAATGAGCAGTTCTTC. It translates to CASSLSLAGDNEQFF.